This passage covers 25 T cell receptor beta chains from one sample sequenced in a study of vaccination effects on CD4 cells after COVID-19. Data came from immunoSEQ multiplex PCR; TCRdb stores just in-frame clones and leaves some out. The repertoire holds 50,000 to 65,000 clones, with roughly 80% as singletons. Sequencing was preceded by expansion of antigen-specific CD4+ T cells with viral peptide pools in the ViraFEST assay. Following 10 days of culture, CD4+ T cells were isolated. The antigens for these receptors are not known. Sequences were derived from CD4+ T cells from PBMCs cultured with HCoV-229E spike peptides, sampled before COVID-19 vaccination. Every receptor here comes from a human donor who received a COVID-19 vaccine.

This clone was counted only a few times. The chain is built from TRBV24-1 and TRBJ1-6; D might be TRBD1 (5 bases). Germline lookup yields CDR1 KGHDR and CDR2 SFDVKD. The V and J ends lost 9 bases and 7 bases respectively, with 18 bases between them. This CDR3 comprises 15 residues. CDR3 protein: CATPSPDSLNSPLHF. The CDR3 DNA reads as TGTGCCACCCCCTCACCAGACAGTTTGAATTCACCCCTCCACTTT.

The CDR3 loop is CASSRSLSGELETQYF. In nucleotides, the CDR3 is TGCGCCAGCAGCCGATCCCTTTCGGGGGAGTTGGAGACCCAGTACTTC. V usage is TRBV4-1 and J usage is TRBJ2-5, with D possibly matching TRBD2 (6 bases). The germline V and J ends were trimmed by 4 bases and 5 bases, with 20 bases remaining between them. The CDR3 runs 16 residues. Germline V gene data show CDR1 as MGHRA and CDR2 as YSYEKL.

The V and J genes are TRBV7-9 and TRBJ1-5; TRBD1 might be the D (6 bases). Trimming took 10 bases from V and 5 from J, leaving 15 bases between them. Looked up from germline, CDR1 is SEHNR and CDR2 is FQNEAQ (reference sequence). This CDR3 spans 13 amino acids. CDR3 sequence: CATRGEGDQPQHF. The CDR3 DNA reads as TGTGCCACTAGGGGTGAGGGGGATCAGCCCCAGCATTTT. Looking up the rest from reference TRBV7-9 and TRBJ1-5 gives the full variable domain: DTGVSQNPRHKITKRGQNVTFRCDPISEHNRLYWYRQTLGQGPEFLTYFQNEAQLEKSRLLSDRFSAERPKGSFSTLEIQRTEQGDSAMYLCATRGEGDQPQHFGDGTRLSIL.

V usage is TRBV28 and J usage is TRBJ2-3, with 7 bases aligning to TRBD2. Trimming at V came to 8 bases and at J to 11 bases, leaving 10 bases not matched to a gene. The CDR3 has 12 amino acids. Germline assignment: CDR1 MDHEN and CDR2 SYDVKM. The CDR3 DNA follows: TGTGCCAGCTATACTTTGGGGAGGGGGCAGTATTTT. It is translated as CASYTLGRGQYF.

The V call is TRBV6-2 or TRBV6-3, the J call TRBJ2-7; 9 bases are shared with TRBD1. The CDR3 runs to 15 residues. V lost 4 bases and J lost 0; bases outside the gene matches: 4. Looked up from germline, CDR1 is MNHEY and CDR2 is SVGEGT. This chain's CDR3 is CASSFWTGASYEQYV. CDR3 DNA: TGTGCCAGCAGTTTTTGGACAGGGGCCTCCTACGAGCAGTACGTC.

This chain links TRBV2 with TRBJ2-5, with D perhaps matching TRBD1 or TRBD2 (5 bases each). V gave up 7 bases and J gave up 4 bases, with 13 bases separating them. Germline values: CDR1 SNHLY, CDR2 FYNNEI. This CDR3 spans 13 amino acids. The CDR3 nucleotides are TGTGCCAGCAATGTAGAGAGGGGAGAGACCCAGTACTTC. This codes for CASNVERGETQYF.

The V gene is TRBV6-2 or TRBV6-3, the J gene TRBJ2-5; D is possibly TRBD2 (6 bases). This CDR3 has 14 amino acids. CDR1 and CDR2 (germline): MNHEY, SVGEGT. Trimming removed 2 bases at V and 5 bases at J, with 12 bases between. The CDR3: CASSYTGGLETQYF. CDR3 sequence (DNA): TGTGCCAGCAGTTACACCGGGGGTTTGGAGACCCAGTACTTC.

The V and J genes are TRBV5-8 and TRBJ2-3; 14 nucleotides agree with TRBD2. Germline-derived CDR1 and CDR2 are SGHTS and YDEGEE. The CDR3 extends over 15 amino acids. With 3 bases clipped from V and 5 bases from J, the junction kept 2 bases outside the gene matches. CDR3 coding DNA: TGTGCCAGCAGCTCGACTAGCGGGGGGGGAGATACGCAGTATTTT. Encoded protein: CASSSTSGGGDTQYF.

CDR3 in amino acids: CASSQETAAAFF. The CDR3 DNA reads TGTGCCAGCAGCCAAGAAACGGCCGCAGCTTTCTTT. The rearrangement joins TRBV14 to TRBJ1-1; D uncertain. With 0 bases removed from V and 10 bases from J, the gap between germline ends came to 9 bases. The germline CDR1 and CDR2 sequences are SGHDN and FVKESK. This CDR3 region has 12 residues.

The CDR3 loop reads CASSSLETGPSYEQYV. CDR3 nucleotide sequence: TGTGCCAGCAGCTCCCTAGAGACAGGTCCCTCCTACGAGCAGTACGTC. This sequence joins TRBV11-2 and TRBJ2-7; D is perhaps TRBD1 (6 bases). V was trimmed by 4 bases and J by 0 bases, leaving 16 bases between them. This CDR3 is built from 16 residues. In germline, CDR1 is SGHAT, CDR2 FQNNGV.

V usage is TRBV15 and J usage is TRBJ2-7; 9 nucleotides align to TRBD1. J was trimmed by 8 bases and V by 1 base; bases with no gene match: 6. From germline, CDR1 is LNHNV and CDR2 YYDKDF (reference sequence). This CDR3 region has 14 residues. The CDR3 protein is CATSRAGTGSKQYV. The DNA of the CDR3 is TGTGCCACCAGCAGAGCCGGGACAGGGAGTAAGCAGTACGTC.

This chain joins TRBV7-3 and TRBJ2-1; 11 bases map to TRBD2. CDR3 length: 16 amino acids. Per germline, CDR1 SGHTA and CDR2 FQGTGA. J gave up 7 bases and V 2 bases, and 7 bases lay outside the gene matches. Here the CDR3 DNA reads TGTGCCAGCAGCTTACTAGGTAGCGGGGGGGCAAATGAGCAGTTCTTC. It is translated as CASSLLGSGGANEQFF.

The rearrangement links TRBV5-1 to TRBJ2-7, with 7 bases that match TRBD1. Germline lookup yields CDR1 SGHRS and CDR2 YFSETQ. The CDR3 loop spans 14 amino acids. V lost 4 bases, J lost 4 bases, and 8 bases stayed unmatched. CDR3 in DNA: TGCGCCAGCAGCCCTCCGGACAGGCAATACGAGCAGTACGTC. Its translation: CASSPPDRQYEQYV.

This clone appeared once. The chain carries TRBV10-3 and TRBJ2-2; TRBD2 aligns across 16 bases. The CDR3 covers 17 residues. V shed 6 bases and J 5 bases; nucleotides not matched to a gene: 6. The germline CDR1 and CDR2 sequences are ENHRY and SYGVKD. CDR3 coding DNA: TGTGCCATCAGGGGGACTAGCGGGGGGGCCCGGACCGGGGAGCTGTTTTTT. Encoded protein: CAIRGTSGGARTGELFF.

This clone was observed once. The J gene is TRBJ1-5, the V gene TRBV28; D remains unclear. Deletions cut 4 bases from V and 6 bases from J, with 16 bases between. The CDR3 covers 15 residues. Germline CDR1 and CDR2: MDHEN and SYDVKM. The CDR3 nucleotides read TGTGCCAGCAGTTATCCTTTTGGATTCAGTCAGCCCCAGCATTTT. Amino acids: CASSYPFGFSQPQHF.

The V and J genes are TRBV3-1 (or the pseudogene TRBV3-2) and TRBJ1-1; D ambiguous. The V end was cut by 1 base, the J end by 6 bases, with 18 bases between. CDR3 length: 16 amino acids. Germline V gene data show CDR1 as LGHDT and CDR2 as YNNKEL (reference sequence). The CDR3 loop reads CASSQVPGIDSSEAFF. For the CDR3, the DNA is TGTGCCAGCAGCCAAGTGCCTGGGATCGACTCCTCTGAAGCTTTCTTT.

This clone was detected only a few times. The rearrangement joins TRBV7-2 to TRBJ2-2; no firm D call. V lost 0 bases and J 1 base, leaving 3 bases between the germline ends. CDR1 is SGHTA, CDR2 FQGNSA, per germline. The CDR3 extends over 14 amino acids. The CDR3 loop reads CASSLAQNTGELFF. CDR3 bases: TGTGCCAGCAGCTTAGCCCAGAACACCGGGGAGCTGTTTTTT.

The chain has TRBV18 and TRBJ2-6, with no clear D. This CDR3 contains 16 residues. V gave up 3 bases and J gave up 3 bases, with 12 bases separating them. In germline, CDR1 is KGHSH, CDR2 LQKENI. The CDR3 sequence is CASSPNPQRGANVLTF. DNA for the CDR3: TGTGCCAGCTCACCGAACCCCCAGCGTGGGGCCAACGTCCTGACTTTC.

This sequence joins TRBV5-1 and TRBJ2-3; D remains ambiguous. Germline CDR1 SGHRS, CDR2 YFSETQ. V was cut by 6 bases and J by 1 base, with 12 bases left in between. CDR3 length: 14 amino acids. The CDR3 reads CASKVQFGTDTQYF. The CDR3 nucleotides read TGCGCCAGCAAGGTCCAGTTTGGCACAGATACGCAGTATTTT.

J is TRBJ1-2 and V is TRBV3-1 (or the pseudogene TRBV3-2); perhaps TRBD1 as D (6 bases). The length of the CDR3 is 13 residues. The germline V and J ends were trimmed by 3 bases and 6 bases, with 11 bases remaining between them. Germline V gene data show CDR1 as LGHDT and CDR2 as YNNKEL (reference sequence). CDR3 sequence: CASSHLTGDGYTF. CDR3 nucleotide sequence: TGTGCCAGCAGCCACCTGACAGGCGATGGCTACACCTTC.

This clone was observed a few times. V gene TRBV7-8 combines with J gene TRBJ2-2, with a possible D match to TRBD1 (6 bases). The germline CDR1 and CDR2 sequences are SGHVS and FQNEAQ. This CDR3 comprises 16 residues. Trimming removed 6 bases at V and 3 bases at J, with 17 bases between. CDR3 nucleotides: TGTGCCAGCAGATACAGGGTATCTATGGACACCGGGGAGCTGTTTTTT. It yields the protein CASRYRVSMDTGELFF. Full variable domain (rest looked up from reference TRBV7-8 and TRBJ2-2): GAGVSQSPRYKVAKRGQDVALRCDPISGHVSLFWYQQALGQGPEFLTYFQNEAQLDKSGLPSDRFFAERPEGSVSTLKIQRTQQEDSAVYLCASRYRVSMDTGELFFGEGSRLTVL.

The rearrangement links TRBV6-1 to TRBJ2-4, with 7 positions matching TRBD1. Germline CDR1 reads MNHNS; CDR2 reads SASEGT. V was pared by 0 bases and J by 0 bases, with 8 bases of the junction left unmatched. This CDR3 spans 18 amino acids. CDR3: CASSEAPTGNLAKNIQYF. CDR3 nucleotide sequence: TGTGCCAGCAGTGAAGCACCGACAGGGAACCTAGCCAAAAACATTCAGTACTTC.

Regarding this clone: The sample has other DNA sequences that encode this CDR3 too. The V and J genes are TRBV2 and TRBJ1-2; 8 nucleotides line up with TRBD1. The CDR3 is made up of 14 amino acids. Looked up from germline, CDR1 is SNHLY and CDR2 is FYNNEI. The V segment lost 1 base and the J segment 5 bases; nucleotides outside the gene matches: 3. In DNA form, the CDR3 reads TGTGCCAGCAGTGAAGGTCAGGGGGCGTATGGCTACACCTTC. Translating it yields CASSEGQGAYGYTF.

This chain links TRBV30 with TRBJ1-6; D is uncertain. V gave up 3 bases and J gave up 7 bases, with 10 bases separating them. Germline CDR1 is GTSNPN and CDR2 is SVGIG (reference sequence). The CDR3 has 13 residues. The CDR3 nucleotides read TGTGCCTGGAGCGCTAATGGGAATTCACCCCTCCACTTT. Translated, it gives CAWSANGNSPLHF.

The V gene is TRBV5-4, the J gene TRBJ2-3; D is possibly TRBD1 or TRBD2 (5 bases each). V lost 2 bases to trimming and J lost 0 bases, with 7 bases between them. The CDR3 consists of 14 residues. CDR1 is SGHNT and CDR2 is YYREEE in the germline V gene (reference sequence). For the CDR3, the DNA is TGTGCCAGCAGCTTCAGGGAGAGCACAGATACGCAGTATTTT. This translates into CASSFRESTDTQYF.